The following is a T cell receptor beta chain sequence with its context. Germline trimming cut 5 bases from V and 9 bases from J; bases unmatched to any gene: 11. The CDR3 is made up of 16 amino acids. The germline V gene has CDR1 SGHTA and CDR2 FQGNSA. Original processing notes: Amplified reference gene primers provided the basis for estimating nucleated cell counts. Sequencing was performed with immunoSEQ multiplex PCR; in TCRdb, only in-frame clones are kept and a portion is missing. For V, J and clone size, that table is used; D and trimming come from the DNA. The data contain tens of thousands of clones, 65% to 90% of them singletons. This entry comes from a study of blood T cell repertoires in COVID-19. Looking at the study overall: Sites across the United States, Italy and Spain contributed samples from acute and convalescent COVID-19.

Recruited during active infection, patients (from Seattle) were subsequently followed longitudinally. The clonotype originates from a man under 40 with COVID-19, enrolled during active disease. The V and J genes are TRBV7-2 and TRBJ1-5, with 12 bases lining up with TRBD1. Sequencing input: peripheral blood. The CDR3 DNA is TGTGCCAGCAGCAAATCGGCCGGGACAGGGGGCTCGCCCCAGCATTTT. Translated, it gives CASSKSAGTGGSPQHF.